This is a list of T cell receptor beta chains from one sample in a study of graft-versus-host responses after intestinal transplantation. Assay: immunoSEQ multiplex PCR; the TCRdb copy retains only in-frame clones and omits some. The repertoire consists of several thousand clones, with roughly a quarter occurring once and the leading ten covering 4.5%. The sequenced sample was alloreactive CD4+ T cells from a mixed lymphocyte reaction culture, obtained before intestinal transplant. The receptors were gathered from a human patient who received an intestinal transplant. The CDR3 runs from the conserved cysteine through the conserved F or W. The order of the fields is clone size, V gene, CDR3 protein. Clone size is shown for a subset of rows, as once, few, many or a class of expanded clone.

few TRBV6-1 CASKEGGVKNIQYF
few TRBV4-2 CASSPTGGRNEKLFF
. TRBV6-5 CASSYVGGYGYTF
few TRBV25-1 CASSVAGMNTGELFF
medium-sized TRBV5-1 CASTRKKGGTDTQYF
. TRBV10-3 CAISESQVNEQYF
few TRBV5-1 CASSLVPGGTDTQYF
few TRBV7-8 CASSQPTGSSYNEQFF
. TRBV7-2 CASSSLAGWGTDTQYF
few TRBV6-5 CAIRNFGTGVYEQYF
. TRBV18 CASSPTQGTGVSYEQYF
medium-sized TRBV6-1 CASRAGAIPDTQYF
few TRBV29-1 CSVIGRSDTYEQYF
. TRBV18 CASSPQLAGGEETQYF
. TRBV7-2 CASSWTGHSPLHF
few TRBV9 CASSVGRDPTTDTQYF
. TRBV5-1 CASSLGGLPPYNEQFF
. TRBV6-6 CASTKSTDTQYF
few TRBV7-3 CASSFTGGYEQYF
. TRBV7-3 CASSAGQPAAKLFF
few TRBV6-6 CASSYSGGGHQPQHF
few TRBV30 CACSPRGWYGYTF
. TRBV5-1 CASRLTSTDTQYF
. TRBV18 CASSPQGRTLYNEQFF
. TRBV5-1 CASSSGTGGLVQYF
once TRBV4-1 CASSPPGLAPETQYF
few TRBV9 CASSVGSTSGNYEQYF
medium-sized TRBV7-9 CASSPTGLLNTEAFF